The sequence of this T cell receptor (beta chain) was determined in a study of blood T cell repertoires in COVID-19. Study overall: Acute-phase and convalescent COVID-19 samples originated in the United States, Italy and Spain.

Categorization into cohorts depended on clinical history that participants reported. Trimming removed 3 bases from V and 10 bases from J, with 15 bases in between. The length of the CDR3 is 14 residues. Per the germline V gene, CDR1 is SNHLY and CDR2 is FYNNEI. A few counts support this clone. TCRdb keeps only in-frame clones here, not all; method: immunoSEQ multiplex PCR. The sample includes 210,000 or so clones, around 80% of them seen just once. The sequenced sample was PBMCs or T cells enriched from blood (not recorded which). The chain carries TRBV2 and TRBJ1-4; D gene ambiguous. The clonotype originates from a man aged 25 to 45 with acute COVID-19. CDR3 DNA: TGTGCCAGCAGTGAGGTAGGAGCCTACGGAAAACTGTTTTTT. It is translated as CASSEVGAYGKLFF. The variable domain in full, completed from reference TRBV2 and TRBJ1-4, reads EPEVTQTPSHQVTQMGQEVILRCVPISNHLYFYWYRQILGQKVEFLVSFYNNEISEKSEIFDDQFSVERPDGSNFTLKIRSTKLEDSAMYFCASSEVGAYGKLFFGSGTQLSVL.